The rows below give T cell receptor beta chains drawn from one sample of a study of blood T cell repertoires in COVID-19. TCRdb's copy holds only in-frame clones and misses some; the assay was immunoSEQ multiplex PCR. Of approximately 220,000 clones listed, roughly 87% are singletons. Sequenced input: PBMCs or T cells enriched from blood (not recorded which). These TCRs come from a woman between 25 and 40 years old with acute COVID-19. CDR3s include the opening cysteine and the closing phenylalanine or tryptophan. The order of the fields is clone size, V gene, J gene, D gene, CDR3 DNA, CDR3 protein. A D gene is named only where the DNA matches it firmly. A row's size may be missing; if present it is once, few, many or a size class.

abundance: NA; v_gene: TRBV5-8; j_gene: TRBJ2-5; d_gene: TRBD2; CDR3nt: TGTGCCAGCAGCTTGGGGACTAGCGGAGACGAAGAGACCCAGTACTTC; CDR3aa: CASSLGTSGDEETQYF
abundance: NA; v_gene: TRBV29-1; j_gene: TRBJ2-5; d_gene: TRBD2; CDR3nt: TGCAGCGCTGAGGGGCTAGCGGGGGGGCTACGTCAAGAGACCCAGTACTTC; CDR3aa: CSAEGLAGGLRQETQYF
abundance: NA; v_gene: TRBV5-8; j_gene: TRBJ2-7; d_gene: TRBD2; CDR3nt: TGTGCCAGCAGCCCCGGACTAGCGGGGCACTACGAGCAGTACTTC; CDR3aa: CASSPGLAGHYEQYF
abundance: NA; v_gene: TRBV7-8; j_gene: TRBJ1-4; d_gene: NA; CDR3nt: TGTGCCAGCAGCTTAGTGAATGGGGTGGTCGGAGGGAAACTGTTTTTT; CDR3aa: CASSLVNGVVGGKLFF
abundance: NA; v_gene: TRBV4-3; j_gene: TRBJ2-1; d_gene: NA; CDR3nt: TGCGCCAGCAGCCAATCCAGGGGTCGAAGAGACAATGAGCAGTTCTTC; CDR3aa: CASSQSRGRRDNEQFF
abundance: NA; v_gene: TRBV5-1; j_gene: TRBJ2-2; d_gene: NA; CDR3nt: TGCGCCAGCAGTTTTTCAGAGGCCGGGGAGCTGTTTTTT; CDR3aa: CASSFSEAGELFF
abundance: NA; v_gene: TRBV27; j_gene: TRBJ1-2; d_gene: NA; CDR3nt: TGTGCCAGCAGTCCGAGAGCCCCCGAGGTCCTTATAGGCTACACCTTC; CDR3aa: CASSPRAPEVLIGYTF
abundance: NA; v_gene: TRBV6-2/TRBV6-3; j_gene: TRBJ2-1; d_gene: TRBD1; CDR3nt: TGTGCCAGCAGTTACCCGACAGGGGCAGGCAATGAGCAGTTCTTC; CDR3aa: CASSYPTGAGNEQFF
abundance: NA; v_gene: TRBV3-1/TRBV3-2; j_gene: TRBJ2-1; d_gene: TRBD2; CDR3nt: TGTGCCAGCAGCCAAGATCCTAGCGGGGCCGCACGGGAGCAGTTCTTC; CDR3aa: CASSQDPSGAAREQFF
abundance: NA; v_gene: TRBV4-1; j_gene: TRBJ1-3; d_gene: NA; CDR3nt: TGCGCCAGCAGCCAAGTACAAGAAAACACCATATATTTT; CDR3aa: CASSQVQENTIYF
abundance: NA; v_gene: TRBV4-1; j_gene: TRBJ1-4; d_gene: NA; CDR3nt: TGCGCCAGCAGCCAAGAAGGGCGGGGGAGGTATTTGTTTTTT; CDR3aa: CASSQEGRGRYLFF
abundance: NA; v_gene: TRBV15; j_gene: TRBJ2-6; d_gene: TRBD1; CDR3nt: TGTGCCACCAGCAGCGGACAGGGCTTTTATAGCTCTGGGGCCAACGTCCTGACTTTC; CDR3aa: CATSSGQGFYSSGANVLTF
abundance: NA; v_gene: TRBV25-1; j_gene: TRBJ2-7; d_gene: NA; CDR3nt: TGTGCCAGCAGTGAGCAGGGTGTCTACGAGCAGTACTTC; CDR3aa: CASSEQGVYEQYF
abundance: once; v_gene: TRBV27; j_gene: TRBJ1-4; d_gene: TRBD1; CDR3nt: TGTGCCAGCAGACCAAGGTTCGACAGGGAGAACGAAAAACTGTTTTTT; CDR3aa: CASRPRFDRENEKLFF
abundance: few; v_gene: TRBV27; j_gene: TRBJ1-6; d_gene: NA; CDR3nt: TGTGCCAGCAGTATCCTCAGGGGAAATTCACCCCTCCACTTT; CDR3aa: CASSILRGNSPLHF
abundance: NA; v_gene: TRBV29-1; j_gene: TRBJ1-2; d_gene: NA; CDR3nt: TGCAGCGCTTCGGGGGGATTTTTTTATGACTACACCTTC; CDR3aa: CSASGGFFYDYTF
abundance: once; v_gene: TRBV12-3/TRBV12-4; j_gene: TRBJ1-1; d_gene: TRBD1; CDR3nt: TGTGCCAGCACCCTGGACAGGAGCACTGAAGCTTTCTTT; CDR3aa: CASTLDRSTEAFF
abundance: NA; v_gene: TRBV4-1; j_gene: TRBJ2-7; d_gene: NA; CDR3nt: TGCGCCAGCAGCCAGAGGGTTGGCGGGGCCAACGAGCAGTACTTC; CDR3aa: CASSQRVGGANEQYF
abundance: NA; v_gene: TRBV18; j_gene: TRBJ2-5; d_gene: NA; CDR3nt: TGTGCCAGCCACCCAGGGGCGGGAGAGACCCAGTACTTC; CDR3aa: CASHPGAGETQYF
abundance: NA; v_gene: TRBV7-2; j_gene: TRBJ2-3; d_gene: NA; CDR3nt: TGTGCCAGCAGCTTAGGGGCCGCCACCGATACGCAGTATTTT; CDR3aa: CASSLGAATDTQYF
abundance: NA; v_gene: TRBV6-5; j_gene: TRBJ1-1; d_gene: NA; CDR3nt: TGTGCCAGCAGTTACCGGACAAGGGTTGCAGAAGCTTTCTTT; CDR3aa: CASSYRTRVAEAFF
abundance: NA; v_gene: TRBV10-3; j_gene: TRBJ2-5; d_gene: NA; CDR3nt: TGTGCCATCAGTGAGTCGGCCGGGGGAGGGACCCAGTACTTC; CDR3aa: CAISESAGGGTQYF
abundance: NA; v_gene: TRBV7-9; j_gene: TRBJ1-2; d_gene: NA; CDR3nt: TGTGCCAGCAGCTTACTGCAGGTTGGCTACACCTTC; CDR3aa: CASSLLQVGYTF
abundance: NA; v_gene: TRBV29-1; j_gene: TRBJ1-1; d_gene: TRBD1; CDR3nt: TGCAGCGCGGGACAGGGGCTAGCTGAAGCTTTCTTT; CDR3aa: CSAGQGLAEAFF
abundance: NA; v_gene: TRBV5-1; j_gene: TRBJ2-5; d_gene: TRBD2; CDR3nt: TGCGCCAGCAGCTGGTGGACTAGCGTAGAGACCCAGTACTTC; CDR3aa: CASSWWTSVETQYF
abundance: NA; v_gene: TRBV11-2; j_gene: TRBJ2-7; d_gene: NA; CDR3nt: TGTGCCAGCAGCCCCACCGGGGGACCCTACGAGCAGTACTTC; CDR3aa: CASSPTGGPYEQYF
abundance: NA; v_gene: TRBV2; j_gene: TRBJ1-1; d_gene: TRBD1; CDR3nt: TGTGCCAGCAGCCCCGGACAGGGTAGCACTGAAGCTTTCTTT; CDR3aa: CASSPGQGSTEAFF
abundance: NA; v_gene: TRBV5-1; j_gene: TRBJ2-3; d_gene: TRBD2; CDR3nt: TGCGCCAGCAGAGGTACTAGCGGCAACTCAGATACGCAGTATTTT; CDR3aa: CASRGTSGNSDTQYF
abundance: NA; v_gene: TRBV12-3/TRBV12-4; j_gene: TRBJ1-5; d_gene: NA; CDR3nt: TGTGCCAGCAGCTCATTCGGGGATCAGCCCCAGCATTTT; CDR3aa: CASSSFGDQPQHF
abundance: NA; v_gene: TRBV28; j_gene: TRBJ1-4; d_gene: TRBD1; CDR3nt: TGTGCCAGCAGTCCTCCTGACAGGGTGGGGGATGAAAAACTGTTTTTT; CDR3aa: CASSPPDRVGDEKLFF
abundance: NA; v_gene: TRBV11-3; j_gene: TRBJ2-7; d_gene: TRBD2; CDR3nt: TGTGCCAGCAGCTTAGAATCGGGACTAGGCACCTACGAGCAGTACTTC; CDR3aa: CASSLESGLGTYEQYF
abundance: NA; v_gene: TRBV7-2; j_gene: TRBJ1-6; d_gene: NA; CDR3nt: TGTGCCAGCAGCCCGGGGGGGACAAGGAATTCACCCCTCCACTTT; CDR3aa: CASSPGGTRNSPLHF
abundance: NA; v_gene: TRBV19; j_gene: TRBJ1-6; d_gene: NA; CDR3nt: TGTGCCAGTAGTATTAGAGAGTATAATTCACCCCTCCACTTT; CDR3aa: CASSIREYNSPLHF
abundance: NA; v_gene: TRBV7-9; j_gene: TRBJ2-5; d_gene: TRBD2; CDR3nt: TGTGCCAGCAGTGGAGAGCGACTAGCGGGCACAGAGACCCAGTACTTC; CDR3aa: CASSGERLAGTETQYF
abundance: NA; v_gene: TRBV7-2; j_gene: TRBJ1-5; d_gene: NA; CDR3nt: TGTGCCAGCAGCCCCCTTCCCCGAGAAACTATTATACGCAATCAGCCCCAGCATTTT; CDR3aa: CASSPLPRETIIRNQPQHF
abundance: NA; v_gene: TRBV5-1; j_gene: TRBJ1-3; d_gene: TRBD1; CDR3nt: TGCGCCAGCAGCGCCACAGGGGTGACCGGAAACACCATATATTTT; CDR3aa: CASSATGVTGNTIYF
abundance: NA; v_gene: TRBV29-1; j_gene: TRBJ1-2; d_gene: NA; CDR3nt: TGCAGCGTTGAAACCCCGGGACAAAACTATGGCTACACCTTC; CDR3aa: CSVETPGQNYGYTF
abundance: NA; v_gene: TRBV29-1; j_gene: TRBJ1-4; d_gene: TRBD1; CDR3nt: TGCAGCGTGTCCGGGACAGAAAAAGGAGAAAAACTGTTTTTT; CDR3aa: CSVSGTEKGEKLFF
abundance: NA; v_gene: TRBV12-5; j_gene: TRBJ1-5; d_gene: NA; CDR3nt: TGTGCTAGTGGTTTGGTTCTCAACCGAGTAAATCAGCCCCAGCATTTT; CDR3aa: CASGLVLNRVNQPQHF
abundance: NA; v_gene: TRBV28; j_gene: TRBJ1-3; d_gene: NA; CDR3nt: TGTGCCAGCCAGACGGGGGGGATCTCTGGAAACACCATATATTTT; CDR3aa: CASQTGGISGNTIYF
abundance: NA; v_gene: TRBV6-5; j_gene: TRBJ1-4; d_gene: NA; CDR3nt: TGTGCCAGCACCACAGGAATGACTAATGAAAAACTGTTTTTT; CDR3aa: CASTTGMTNEKLFF
abundance: NA; v_gene: TRBV4-1; j_gene: TRBJ2-1; d_gene: TRBD2; CDR3nt: TGCGCCAGCAGCCTGGAAGGACTAGCGGGCTACAATGAGCAGTTCTTC; CDR3aa: CASSLEGLAGYNEQFF
abundance: NA; v_gene: TRBV4-1; j_gene: TRBJ2-7; d_gene: NA; CDR3nt: TGCGCCAGCAGCCAAGATTTCCTCTACGAGCAGTACTTC; CDR3aa: CASSQDFLYEQYF
abundance: NA; v_gene: TRBV27; j_gene: TRBJ2-1; d_gene: NA; CDR3nt: TGTGCCAGCAGTTCCCACCTTAGACAGAGCTCCTACAATGAGCAGTTCTTC; CDR3aa: CASSSHLRQSSYNEQFF
abundance: NA; v_gene: TRBV18; j_gene: TRBJ1-3; d_gene: NA; CDR3nt: TGTGCCAGCTCACCACCGGGGGCTGGTGGAAACACCATATATTTT; CDR3aa: CASSPPGAGGNTIYF
abundance: NA; v_gene: TRBV14; j_gene: TRBJ2-7; d_gene: TRBD1; CDR3nt: TGTGCCAGCAGCCAATCACAGGGGACCGTCTACGAGCAGTACTTC; CDR3aa: CASSQSQGTVYEQYF
abundance: NA; v_gene: TRBV7-2; j_gene: TRBJ1-3; d_gene: NA; CDR3nt: TGTGCCAGCAGCAACGGAGGACGACCGGGAAACACCATATATTTT; CDR3aa: CASSNGGRPGNTIYF
abundance: NA; v_gene: TRBV6-1; j_gene: TRBJ2-3; d_gene: NA; CDR3nt: TGTGCCAGCAGTGAGTACAGGGTAACTAGCACAGATACGCAGTATTTT; CDR3aa: CASSEYRVTSTDTQYF
abundance: NA; v_gene: TRBV5-6; j_gene: TRBJ2-1; d_gene: NA; CDR3nt: TGTGCCAGCAGCTTGCCCTTCTCCAATGAGCAGTTCTTC; CDR3aa: CASSLPFSNEQFF
abundance: NA; v_gene: TRBV7-9; j_gene: TRBJ1-2; d_gene: NA; CDR3nt: TGTGCCAGCAGCTTAGACTACGCCGGCCCCTATGGCTACACCTTC; CDR3aa: CASSLDYAGPYGYTF
abundance: NA; v_gene: TRBV2; j_gene: TRBJ1-2; d_gene: NA; CDR3nt: TGTGCCAGCAGGGTCACAGAATCCTTGTATGGCTACACCTTC; CDR3aa: CASRVTESLYGYTF
abundance: NA; v_gene: TRBV3-1/TRBV3-2; j_gene: TRBJ2-1; d_gene: TRBD2; CDR3nt: TGTGCCAGCAGCCAAAGCGGGGGCTACAATGAGCAGTTCTTC; CDR3aa: CASSQSGGYNEQFF
abundance: NA; v_gene: TRBV10-2; j_gene: TRBJ1-3; d_gene: NA; CDR3nt: TGCGCCAGCAGTGGCCCGACAGGTGGAAACACCATATATTTT; CDR3aa: CASSGPTGGNTIYF
abundance: NA; v_gene: TRBV5-5; j_gene: TRBJ2-1; d_gene: TRBD1; CDR3nt: TGTGCCAGCAGCTTGAGTCAGGGGGCCTACAATGAGCAGTTCTTC; CDR3aa: CASSLSQGAYNEQFF
abundance: NA; v_gene: TRBV7-9; j_gene: TRBJ2-7; d_gene: TRBD2; CDR3nt: TGTGCCAGCAGCTTTTATAGCGGGGGACATGAGCAGTACTTC; CDR3aa: CASSFYSGGHEQYF
abundance: NA; v_gene: TRBV11-2; j_gene: TRBJ1-2; d_gene: NA; CDR3nt: TGTGCCAGCAGCCTGCAGGTCTATGGCTACACCTTC; CDR3aa: CASSLQVYGYTF
abundance: NA; v_gene: TRBV6-5; j_gene: TRBJ1-1; d_gene: NA; CDR3nt: TGTGCCAGCAGCCTAGAGGTCGGGTACACTGAAGCTTTCTTT; CDR3aa: CASSLEVGYTEAFF